These 25 T cell receptor beta chains share one sample of origin, sequenced in a study of T cell responses to AZD1222 COVID-19 vaccine. Profiled with immunoSEQ multiplex PCR; TCRdb holds only in-frame clones, not every one. This table holds about 120,000 clones, 80% to 95% found once. The source was peripheral blood, collected on day 0 of MenACWY control vaccination. The receptors originated from an adult in good health.

A single count supports this clone. The genes are TRBV5-8 and TRBJ2-2; weak D call: TRBD1 (6 bases). CDR1 and CDR2 from the germline V gene are SGHTS and YDEGEE. CDR3 size: 17 residues. V was cut by 0 bases and J by 4 bases, with 16 bases left in between. The CDR3 spells CASSLGSGTLLTGELFF. The CDR3 DNA reads TGTGCCAGCAGCTTGGGTTCCGGGACACTACTCACCGGGGAGCTGTTTTTT. Combining the CDR3 with reference TRBV5-8 and TRBJ2-2 gives the whole variable domain EAGVTQSPTHLIKTRGQQATLRCSPISGHTSVYWYQQALGLGLQFLLWYDEGEERNRGNFPPRFSGRQFPNYSSELNVNALELEDSALYLCASSLGSGTLLTGELFFGEGSRLTVL.

The rearrangement links TRBV9 to TRBJ2-2; unclear D gene. The CDR3 consists of 14 residues. The V and J ends lost 4 bases and 4 bases respectively, with 11 bases between them. Looked up from germline, CDR1 is SGDLS and CDR2 is YYNGEE. The CDR3 spells CASSTTATTGELFF. CDR3 coding DNA: TGTGCCAGCAGCACTACAGCGACCACCGGGGAGCTGTTTTTT.

This clone was counted between two and nine times. CDR3: CASSEAAGGPYEQYF. CDR3 nucleotides: TGTGCCAGCAGTGAAGCAGCGGGAGGCCCCTACGAGCAGTACTTC. This sequence joins TRBV2 and TRBJ2-7; 9 positions agree with TRBD2. The junction had 2 bases not matched to a gene; V was cut back by 0 bases and J by 2 bases. Germline loops: CDR1 SNHLY, CDR2 FYNNEI. CDR3 length: 15 amino acids.

The J gene is TRBJ1-6, the V gene TRBV7-2; D unclear. The CDR3 covers 17 residues. Germline assignment: CDR1 SGHTA and CDR2 FQGNSA. V was pared by 2 bases and J by 4 bases, with 15 bases between. The CDR3 is CASSLLVSRHYNSPLHF. Here the CDR3 DNA reads TGTGCCAGCAGCTTATTAGTTTCCAGGCATTATAATTCACCCCTCCACTTT.

The V call is TRBV6-1, the J call TRBJ1-5; D gene unclear. The CDR3 runs to 14 residues. Germline CDR1 is MNHNS and CDR2 is SASEGT. Trimming took 1 base from V and 1 from J, leaving 5 bases between them. Here the CDR3 reads CASSEGRSNQPQHF. CDR3 in DNA: TGTGCCAGCAGTGAAGGAAGGAGCAATCAGCCCCAGCATTTT.

The chain carries TRBV9 and TRBJ2-5; D ambiguous. This CDR3 contains 9 residues. The germline gives CDR1 SGDLS, CDR2 YYNGEE. In DNA, the CDR3 is TGTGCATCTTCGGAGACCCAGTACTTC. Translation gives CASSETQYF.

The chain uses TRBV5-1 and TRBJ2-2; TRBD1 is a possible D gene (5 bases). Germline loops: CDR1 SGHRS, CDR2 YFSETQ. V was shortened by 0 bases and J by 0 bases, with 9 bases between the two germline ends. The CDR3 contains 16 residues. The CDR3 DNA reads as TGCGCCAGCAGCTTGGTGGGGCAACCGAACACCGGGGAGCTGTTTTTT. It codes for CASSLVGQPNTGELFF.

DNA for the CDR3: TGTGCCAGCTCACCAGGGTTAAACTACGAGCAGTACTTC. Translated: CASSPGLNYEQYF. The gene calls are TRBV18 and TRBJ2-7, with D unresolved. The germline V gene has CDR1 KGHSH and CDR2 LQKENI. Trimming removed 2 bases from V and 3 bases from J, with 8 bases in between. The CDR3 is made up of 13 amino acids.

The V gene is TRBV30, the J gene TRBJ2-1; 9 bases match TRBD2. This CDR3 comprises 12 residues. J gave up 13 bases and V 0 bases, and 4 bases lay outside the gene matches. CDR1 is GTSNPN, CDR2 SVGIG, per germline (reference sequence). In DNA, the CDR3 is TGTGCCTGGAGTGTACGGCGGGAGGGCCAGTTCTTC. Its translation is CAWSVRREGQFF.

This rearrangement joins TRBV18 to TRBJ2-7; 7 bases align to TRBD1. The CDR3 contains 14 residues. V was clipped by 4 bases and J by 6 bases; unmatched bases: 9. Germline CDR1 reads KGHSH; CDR2 reads LQKENI. Here the CDR3 DNA reads TGTGCCAGCTCACTCGGGCGGCCAGGGGGCGAGCAGTACGTC. Translation gives CASSLGRPGGEQYV.

This clone was observed once. The chain recombines TRBV6-5 with TRBJ2-3, with TRBD1 as a possible D gene (5 bases). Germline CDR1 reads MNHEY; CDR2 reads SVGAGI. The CDR3 sequence is 15 residues long. V was pared by 8 bases and J by 0 bases, with 15 bases between. CDR3 region: CASSDSYSSTDTQYF. Here the CDR3 DNA reads TGTGCCAGCTCTGACAGCTACTCTAGCACAGATACGCAGTATTTT.

J is TRBJ1-5 and V is TRBV6-2 or TRBV6-3; D remains unclear. The CDR3 is 13 residues long. Germline lookup yields CDR1 MNHEY and CDR2 SVGEGT. V lost 5 bases and J 5 bases, leaving 10 bases between the germline ends. The chain's CDR3 is CASSRTVDQPQHF. The CDR3 region has the DNA TGTGCCAGCAGTCGGACGGTCGATCAGCCCCAGCATTTT.

CDR3: CASSYSDRGWETQYF. DNA of the CDR3: TGTGCCAGCAGTTACTCAGACAGGGGGTGGGAGACCCAGTACTTC. The chain joins TRBV6-5 to TRBJ2-5, with 9 bases lining up with TRBD1. The junction had 4 bases not matched to a gene; V was cut back by 0 bases and J by 5 bases. Germline V gene sequence: CDR1 MNHEY, CDR2 SVGAGI. The CDR3 has 15 residues.

CDR3 sequence: CASSREPNYGYTF. Here the CDR3 DNA reads TGTGCCAGTAGTCGGGAGCCTAACTATGGCTACACCTTC. The chain combines TRBV19 with TRBJ1-2; D gene unclear. The length of the CDR3 is 13 residues. V dropped 5 bases and J dropped 0 bases, with 7 bases sitting between them. Germline V gene lookup returns CDR1 LNHDA and CDR2 SQIVND (reference sequence). Full variable domain (remainder filled in from reference TRBV19 and TRBJ1-2): DGGITQSPKYLFRKEGQNVTLSCEQNLNHDAMYWYRQDPGQGLRLIYYSQIVNDFQKGDIAEGYSVSREKKESFPLTVTSAQKNPTAFYLCASSREPNYGYTFGSGTRLTVV.

V gene TRBV5-8 combines with J gene TRBJ2-3; D gene unclear. Germline CDR1 reads SGHTS; CDR2 reads YDEGEE. The CDR3 is 12 residues long. Between the trimmed V and J ends, which lost 5 bases and 2 bases, there was a span of 6 bases. The CDR3 region has the DNA TGTGCCAGCAGACAGTCCACAGATACGCAGTATTTT. Translating gives CASRQSTDTQYF.

The chain joins TRBV15 to TRBJ2-3, with 7 bases lining up with TRBD1. V lost 9 bases to trimming and J lost 3 bases; unmatched junction nucleotides: 9. CDR3 size: 14 residues. CDR1 and CDR2 (germline): LNHNV, YYDKDF (reference sequence). CDR3 sequence: CATQQGLYTDTQYF. The CDR3 region has the DNA TGTGCCACTCAACAGGGGCTGTATACAGATACGCAGTATTTT.

This chain connects TRBV6-1 to TRBJ2-7; 7 nucleotides line up with TRBD1. The junction had 10 bases not matched to a gene; V was cut back by 2 bases and J by 6 bases. The CDR3 contains 15 residues. Germline V lookup: CDR1 MNHNS, CDR2 SASEGT. This chain's CDR3 is CASSELGRGFTEQYF. The CDR3, as DNA: TGTGCCAGCAGTGAATTGGGCAGGGGGTTTACCGAGCAGTACTTC.

The chain joins TRBV28 to TRBJ1-3; perhaps TRBD1 as D (6 bases). This CDR3 region has 18 residues. Germline V gene data show CDR1 as MDHEN and CDR2 as SYDVKM. The V gene lost 6 bases and the J gene lost 1 base, with 22 bases spanning the gap. This CDR3 reads CASRDSGLLGGSGNTIYF. In DNA form, the CDR3 reads TGTGCCAGCAGGGACAGCGGACTATTAGGGGGATCTGGAAACACCATATATTTT.

The V gene is TRBV19, the J gene TRBJ1-4, with a possible D match to TRBD1 (5 bases). The V gene lost 9 bases and the J gene lost 5 bases, with 25 bases spanning the gap. Germline CDR1 LNHDA, CDR2 SQIVND (reference sequence). This CDR3 has 17 residues. CDR3 sequence: CASNTKAKGLRNEKLFF. The CDR3 region has the DNA TGTGCCAGCAATACCAAGGCCAAGGGGCTTAGGAATGAAAAACTGTTTTTT.

The chain has TRBV21-1 and TRBJ2-3; no DNA check was done on the table's D call, TRBD2. TRBV21-1 is described as a pseudogene. CDR3 size: 15 residues. DNA of the CDR3: TGTGCCAGCAGCAAAGTCCCGGGAAGCACAGATACGCAGTATTTT. It translates to CASSKVPGSTDTQYF.

This clone was observed a single time. V gene TRBV27 combines with J gene TRBJ2-3; possible D gene TRBD1, 6 bases. Per germline, CDR1 MNHEY and CDR2 SMNVEV (reference sequence). CDR3 length equals 15 residues. V was shortened by 6 bases and J by 2 bases, with 15 bases between the two germline ends. The CDR3, as DNA: TGTGCCAGCAGCCCAGGGGCGGTTTTCACAGATACGCAGTATTTT. It encodes CASSPGAVFTDTQYF.

The J gene is TRBJ2-2, the V gene TRBV4-3, with 8 bases fitting TRBD1. Germline-derived CDR1 and CDR2 are LGHNA and YSLEER. The CDR3 has 17 amino acids. J was trimmed by 6 bases and V by 0 bases; bases with no gene match: 9. CDR3 protein: CASSQEVGTGFAGELFF. In DNA, the CDR3 is TGCGCCAGCAGCCAAGAGGTCGGGACAGGATTCGCCGGGGAGCTGTTTTTT.

The V call is TRBV18, the J call TRBJ2-1, with TRBD2 matching 7 bases. The germline gives CDR1 KGHSH, CDR2 LQKENI. The V and J ends lost 6 bases and 1 base, in that order; junction bases with no gene match: 6. This CDR3 region has 15 residues. CDR3 loop: CASSSTSSSYNEQFF. CDR3 nucleotides: TGTGCCAGCTCCTCGACTAGCAGTTCCTACAATGAGCAGTTCTTC.

The rearrangement joins TRBV7-2 to TRBJ1-5, with D tentatively TRBD1 (5 bases). Trimming shortened V by 5 bases and J by 2 bases, and 19 bases separated the two germline ends. The CDR3 covers 17 residues. In germline, CDR1 is SGHTA, CDR2 FQGNSA. The CDR3 DNA sequence: TGTGCCAGCAGCCCCTATGCAGGGAGCCTGGGCAATCAGCCCCAGCATTTT. Amino acid sequence: CASSPYAGSLGNQPQHF. Filled out from reference TRBV7-2 and TRBJ1-5, the complete variable domain reads GAGVSQSPSNKVTEKGKDVELRCDPISGHTALYWYRQSLGQGLEFLIYFQGNSAPDKSGLPSDRFSAERTGGSVSTLTIQRTQQEDSAVYLCASSPYAGSLGNQPQHFGDGTRLSIL.

This clone showed up just once. V usage is TRBV7-9 and J usage is TRBJ2-5, with a tentative D call TRBD2 (5 bases). The CDR3 has 13 amino acids. Germline CDR1 reads SEHNR; CDR2 reads FQNEAQ (reference sequence). CDR3 coding DNA: TGTGCTTCTGTCCGAGGGATGGAAGAGACCCAGTACTTC. Protein product: CASVRGMEETQYF.